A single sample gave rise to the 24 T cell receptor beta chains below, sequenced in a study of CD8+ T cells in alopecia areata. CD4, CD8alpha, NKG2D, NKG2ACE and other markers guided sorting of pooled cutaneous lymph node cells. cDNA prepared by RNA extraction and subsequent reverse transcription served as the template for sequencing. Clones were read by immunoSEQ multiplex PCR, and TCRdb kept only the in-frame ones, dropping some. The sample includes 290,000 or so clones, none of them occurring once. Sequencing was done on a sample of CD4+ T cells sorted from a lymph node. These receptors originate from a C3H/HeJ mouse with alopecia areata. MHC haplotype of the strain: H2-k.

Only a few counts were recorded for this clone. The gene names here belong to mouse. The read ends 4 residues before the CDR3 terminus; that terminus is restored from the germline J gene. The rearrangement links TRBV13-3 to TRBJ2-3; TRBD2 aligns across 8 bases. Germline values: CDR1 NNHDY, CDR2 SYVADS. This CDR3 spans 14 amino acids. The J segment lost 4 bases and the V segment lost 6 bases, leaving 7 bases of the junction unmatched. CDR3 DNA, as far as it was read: TGTGCCAGCAAGGGGGGGCGGGATCCAGAA. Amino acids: CASKGGRDPE. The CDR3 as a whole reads CASKGGRDPETLYF.

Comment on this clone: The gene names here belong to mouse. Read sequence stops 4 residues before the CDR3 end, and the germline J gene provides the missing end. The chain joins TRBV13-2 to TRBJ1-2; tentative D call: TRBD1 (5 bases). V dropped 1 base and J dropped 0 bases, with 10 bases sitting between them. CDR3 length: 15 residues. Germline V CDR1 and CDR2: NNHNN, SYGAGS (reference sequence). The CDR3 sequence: CASGDSGLSNSDYTF. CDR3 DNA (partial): TGTGCCAGCGGTGATTCGGGACTCTCAAACTCC.

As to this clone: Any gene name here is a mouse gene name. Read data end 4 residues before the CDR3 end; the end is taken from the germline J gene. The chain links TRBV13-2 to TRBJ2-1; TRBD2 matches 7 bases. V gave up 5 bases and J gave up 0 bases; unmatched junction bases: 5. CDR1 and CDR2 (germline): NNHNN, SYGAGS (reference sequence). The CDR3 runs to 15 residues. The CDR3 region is CASGHWGINYAEQFF. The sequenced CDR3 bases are TGTGCCAGCGGGCACTGGGGTATTAACTATGCT.

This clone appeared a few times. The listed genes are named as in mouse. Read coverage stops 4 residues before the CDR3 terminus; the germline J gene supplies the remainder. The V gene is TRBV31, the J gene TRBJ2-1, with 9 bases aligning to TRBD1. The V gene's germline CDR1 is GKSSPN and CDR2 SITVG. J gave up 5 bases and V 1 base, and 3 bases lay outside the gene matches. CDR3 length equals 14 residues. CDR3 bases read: TGTGCCTGGAGTCGCGGGACAGGGAATGCT. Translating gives CAWSRGTGNA. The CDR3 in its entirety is CAWSRGTGNAEQFF.

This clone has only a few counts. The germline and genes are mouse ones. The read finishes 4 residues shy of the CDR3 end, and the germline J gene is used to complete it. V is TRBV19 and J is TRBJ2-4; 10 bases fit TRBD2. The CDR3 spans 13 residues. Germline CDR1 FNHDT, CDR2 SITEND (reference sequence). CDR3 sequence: CASSRTGGNTLYF. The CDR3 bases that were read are TGTGCCAGCAGTCGGACTGGGGGAAAC.

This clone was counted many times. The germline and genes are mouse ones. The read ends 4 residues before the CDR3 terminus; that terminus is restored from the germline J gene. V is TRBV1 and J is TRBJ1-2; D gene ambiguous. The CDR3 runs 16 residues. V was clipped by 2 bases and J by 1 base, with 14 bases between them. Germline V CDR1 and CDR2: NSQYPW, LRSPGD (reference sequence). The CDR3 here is CTCSARVPSQNSDYTF. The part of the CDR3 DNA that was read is TGCACCTGCAGTGCAAGGGTCCCCTCCCAAAACTCC. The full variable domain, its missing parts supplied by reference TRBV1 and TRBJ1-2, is VTLLEQNPRWRLVPRGQAVNLRCILKNSQYPWMSWYQQDLQKQLQWLFTLRSPGDKEVKSLPGADYLATRVTDTELRLQVANMSQGRTLYCTCSARVPSQNSDYTFGSGTRLLVI.

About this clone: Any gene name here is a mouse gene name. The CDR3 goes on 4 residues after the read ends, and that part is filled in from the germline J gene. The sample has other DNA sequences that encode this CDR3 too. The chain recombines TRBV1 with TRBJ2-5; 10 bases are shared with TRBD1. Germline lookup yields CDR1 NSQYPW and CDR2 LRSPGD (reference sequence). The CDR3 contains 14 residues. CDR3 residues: CTCSGTGGRDTQYF. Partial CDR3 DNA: TGCACCTGCAGTGGGACAGGGGGAAGGGAC.

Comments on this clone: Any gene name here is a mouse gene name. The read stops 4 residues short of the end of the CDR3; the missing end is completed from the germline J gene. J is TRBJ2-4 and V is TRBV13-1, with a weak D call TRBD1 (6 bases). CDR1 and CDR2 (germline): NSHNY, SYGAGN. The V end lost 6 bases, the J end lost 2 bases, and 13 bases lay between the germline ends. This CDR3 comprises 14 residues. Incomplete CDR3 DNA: TGTGCCAGCAAATCCGGGACATATCAAAAC. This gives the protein CASKSGTYQN. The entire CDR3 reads CASKSGTYQNTLYF.

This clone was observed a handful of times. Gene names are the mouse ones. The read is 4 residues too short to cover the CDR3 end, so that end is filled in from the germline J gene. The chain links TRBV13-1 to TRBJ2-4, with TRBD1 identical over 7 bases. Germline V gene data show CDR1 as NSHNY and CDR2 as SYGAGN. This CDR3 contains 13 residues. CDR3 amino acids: CASSDGDRNTLYF. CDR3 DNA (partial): TGTGCCAGCAGTGATGGGGACAGAAAC.

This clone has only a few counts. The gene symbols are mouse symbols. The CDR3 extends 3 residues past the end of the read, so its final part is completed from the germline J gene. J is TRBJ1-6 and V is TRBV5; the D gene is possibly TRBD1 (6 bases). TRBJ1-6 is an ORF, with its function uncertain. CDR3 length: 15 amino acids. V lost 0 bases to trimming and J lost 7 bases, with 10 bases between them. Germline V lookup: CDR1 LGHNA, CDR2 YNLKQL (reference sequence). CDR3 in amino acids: CASSQDNRENSPLYF. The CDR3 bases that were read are TGTGCCAGCAGCCAAGATAACAGGGAGAATTCGCCC.

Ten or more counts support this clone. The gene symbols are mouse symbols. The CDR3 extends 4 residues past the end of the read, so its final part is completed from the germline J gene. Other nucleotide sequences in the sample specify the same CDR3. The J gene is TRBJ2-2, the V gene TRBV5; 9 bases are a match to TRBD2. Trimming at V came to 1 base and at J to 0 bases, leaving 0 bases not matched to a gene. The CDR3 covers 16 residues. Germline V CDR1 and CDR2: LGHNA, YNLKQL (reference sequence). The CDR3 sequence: CASSQGLGANTGQLYF. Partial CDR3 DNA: TGTGCCAGCAGCCAAGGACTGGGGGCAAACACCGGG.

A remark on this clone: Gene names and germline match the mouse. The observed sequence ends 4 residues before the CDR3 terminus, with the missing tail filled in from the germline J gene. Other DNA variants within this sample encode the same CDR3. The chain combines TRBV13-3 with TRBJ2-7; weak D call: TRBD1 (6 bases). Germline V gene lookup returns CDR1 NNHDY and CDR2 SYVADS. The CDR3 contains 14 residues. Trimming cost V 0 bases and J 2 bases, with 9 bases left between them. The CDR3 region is CASSDAGQTYEQYF. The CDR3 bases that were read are TGTGCCAGCAGTGATGCGGGACAAACCTAT.

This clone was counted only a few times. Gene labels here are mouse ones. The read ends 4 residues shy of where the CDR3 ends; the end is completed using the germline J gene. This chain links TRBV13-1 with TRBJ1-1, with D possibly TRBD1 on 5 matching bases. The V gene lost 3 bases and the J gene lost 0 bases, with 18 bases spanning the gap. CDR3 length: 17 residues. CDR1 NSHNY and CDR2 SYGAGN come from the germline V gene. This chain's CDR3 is CASSGRRGLPANTEVFF. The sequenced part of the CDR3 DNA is TGTGCCAGCAGTGGGAGAAGGGGACTCCCTGCAAACACA.

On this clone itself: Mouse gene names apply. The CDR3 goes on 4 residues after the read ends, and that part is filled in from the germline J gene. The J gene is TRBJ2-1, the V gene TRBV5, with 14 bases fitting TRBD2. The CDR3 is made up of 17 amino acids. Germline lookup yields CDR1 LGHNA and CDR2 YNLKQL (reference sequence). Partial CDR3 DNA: TGTGCCAGCAGCTCCCCGGGACTGGGGGGGCGCGGAGCT. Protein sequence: CASSSPGLGGRGA. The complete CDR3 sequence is CASSSPGLGGRGAEQFF.

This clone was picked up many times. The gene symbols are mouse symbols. The CDR3 sequence is CASSNRDRGEVFF. CDR3 DNA, as far as it was read: TGTGCTAGCAGTAACCGGGACAGGGGA. V gene TRBV17 combines with J gene TRBJ1-1, with TRBD1 matching 10 bases. The read is 4 residues too short to cover the CDR3 end, so that end is filled in from the germline J gene. The CDR3 length is 13 residues. CDR1 MNHDT and CDR2 YYDKIL come from the germline V gene.

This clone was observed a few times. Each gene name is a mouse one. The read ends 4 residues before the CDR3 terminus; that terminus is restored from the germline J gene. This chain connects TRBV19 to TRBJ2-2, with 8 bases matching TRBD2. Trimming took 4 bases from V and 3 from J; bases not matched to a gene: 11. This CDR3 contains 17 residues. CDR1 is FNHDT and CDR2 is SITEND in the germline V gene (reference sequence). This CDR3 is CASSPPPGLVHTGQLYF. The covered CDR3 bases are TGTGCCAGCAGTCCCCCTCCGGGACTGGTTCACACCGGG.

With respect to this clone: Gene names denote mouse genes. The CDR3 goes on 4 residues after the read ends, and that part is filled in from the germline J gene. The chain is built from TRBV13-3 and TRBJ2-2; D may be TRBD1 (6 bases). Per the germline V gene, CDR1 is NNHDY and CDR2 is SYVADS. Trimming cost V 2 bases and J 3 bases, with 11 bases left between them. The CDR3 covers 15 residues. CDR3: CASSEGGRDTGQLYF. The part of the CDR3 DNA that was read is TGTGCCAGCAGTGAAGGGGGAAGGGACACCGGG.

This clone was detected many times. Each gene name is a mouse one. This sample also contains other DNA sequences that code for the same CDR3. This CDR3 is CAWSLGNYAEQFF. CDR3 DNA, as far as it was read: TGTGCCTGGAGTCTGGGCAACTATGCT. V is TRBV31 and J is TRBJ2-1, with D uncertain. The CDR3 end is not reached by the read, which stops 4 residues before it; the germline J gene fills it in. The germline CDR1 and CDR2 sequences are GKSSPN and SITVG. Trimming took off 0 bases at V and 1 base at J, with 4 bases between the two ends. The CDR3 runs 13 residues. The variable domain in full, completed from reference TRBV31 and TRBJ2-1, reads AQTIHQWPVAEIKAVGSPLSLGCTIKGKSSPNLYWYWQATGGTLQQLFYSITVGQVESVVQLNLSASRPKDDQFILSTEKLLLSHSGFYLCAWSLGNYAEQFFGPGTRLTVL.

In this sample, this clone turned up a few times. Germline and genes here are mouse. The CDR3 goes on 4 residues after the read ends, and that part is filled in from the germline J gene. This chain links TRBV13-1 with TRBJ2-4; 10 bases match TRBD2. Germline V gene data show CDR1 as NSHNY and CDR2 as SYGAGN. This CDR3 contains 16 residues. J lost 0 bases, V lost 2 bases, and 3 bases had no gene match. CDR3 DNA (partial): TGTGCCAGCAGTGAGACTGGGGGGCGTAGTCAAAAC. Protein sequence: CASSETGGRSQN. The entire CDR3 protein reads CASSETGGRSQNTLYF.

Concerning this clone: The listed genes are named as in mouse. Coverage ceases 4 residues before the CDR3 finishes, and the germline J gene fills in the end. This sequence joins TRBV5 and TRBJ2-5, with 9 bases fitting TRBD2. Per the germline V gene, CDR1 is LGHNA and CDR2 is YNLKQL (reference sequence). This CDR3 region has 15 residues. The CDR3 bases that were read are TGTGCCAGCAGCCAAGATAACTGGGGGGAAGAC. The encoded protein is CASSQDNWGED. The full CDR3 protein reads CASSQDNWGEDTQYF.

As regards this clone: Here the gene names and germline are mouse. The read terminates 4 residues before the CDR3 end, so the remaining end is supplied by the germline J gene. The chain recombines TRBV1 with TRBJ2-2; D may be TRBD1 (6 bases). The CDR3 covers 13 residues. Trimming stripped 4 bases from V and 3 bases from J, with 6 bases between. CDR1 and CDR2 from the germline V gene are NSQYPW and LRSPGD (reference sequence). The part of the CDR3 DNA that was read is TGCACCTGCAGTGGGACAGACACCGGG. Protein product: CTCSGTDTG. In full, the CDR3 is CTCSGTDTGQLYF.

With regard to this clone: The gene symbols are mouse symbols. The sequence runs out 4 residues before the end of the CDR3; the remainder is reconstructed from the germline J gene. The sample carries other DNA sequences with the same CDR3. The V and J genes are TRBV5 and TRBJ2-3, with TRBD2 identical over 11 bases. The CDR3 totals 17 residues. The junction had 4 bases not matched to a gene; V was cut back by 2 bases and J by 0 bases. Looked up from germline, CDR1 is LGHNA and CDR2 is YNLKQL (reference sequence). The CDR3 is CASSQPTGGGSAETLYF. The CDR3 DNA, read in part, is TGTGCCAGCAGCCAACCGACTGGGGGGGGTAGTGCAGAA.

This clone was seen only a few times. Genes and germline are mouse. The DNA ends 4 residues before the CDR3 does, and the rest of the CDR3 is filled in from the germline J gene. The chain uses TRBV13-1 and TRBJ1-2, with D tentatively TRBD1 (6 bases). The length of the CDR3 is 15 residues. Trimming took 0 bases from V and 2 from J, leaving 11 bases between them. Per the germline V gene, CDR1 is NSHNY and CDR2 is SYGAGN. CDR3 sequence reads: CASSDVRGANSDYTF. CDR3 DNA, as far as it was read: TGTGCCAGCAGTGATGTCCGGGGGGCGAACTCC.

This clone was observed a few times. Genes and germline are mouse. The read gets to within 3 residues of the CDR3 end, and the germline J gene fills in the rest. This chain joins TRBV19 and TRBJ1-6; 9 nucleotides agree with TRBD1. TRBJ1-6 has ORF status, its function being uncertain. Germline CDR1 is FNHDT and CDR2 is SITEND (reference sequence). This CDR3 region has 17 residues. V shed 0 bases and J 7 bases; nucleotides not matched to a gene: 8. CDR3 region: CASSIVRTGVWNSPLYF. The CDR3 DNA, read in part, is TGTGCCAGCAGTATAGTTCGGACAGGGGTCTGGAATTCGCCC.